Each of the 17 T cell receptor beta chains below was sequenced from the same sample in a study of T cell responses to AZD1222 COVID-19 vaccine. Generated by immunoSEQ multiplex PCR, the TCRdb table keeps only in-frame clones and is missing some. The table lists about 160,000 clones, 80% to 95% of them singletons. The material was peripheral blood, obtained 28 days after the second AZD1222 dose. The receptor set was obtained from an adult who received the AZD1222 COVID-19 vaccine.

The chain combines TRBV5-1 with TRBJ1-3; 7 bases agree with TRBD1. Germline trimming cut 1 base from V and 2 bases from J; bases unmatched to any gene: 3. The germline gives CDR1 SGHRS, CDR2 YFSETQ. CDR3 length: 15 residues. Here the CDR3 reads CASSLRGQPGNTIYF. The CDR3 region has the DNA TGCGCCAGCAGCTTGCGGGGACAGCCTGGAAACACCATATATTTT.

The rearrangement links TRBV18 to TRBJ2-4; a weak D match, TRBD1 (6 bases). CDR3 length equals 15 residues. V was cut by 3 bases and J by 0 bases, with 9 bases left in between. CDR1 and CDR2 (germline): KGHSH, LQKENI. The CDR3 protein is CASSPQGRAKNIQYF. The DNA of the CDR3 is TGTGCCAGCTCACCCCAGGGGAGAGCCAAAAACATTCAGTACTTC.

The chain joins TRBV6-2 or TRBV6-3 to TRBJ2-3; D remains unclear. The CDR3 spans 16 residues. The V gene's germline CDR1 is MNHEY and CDR2 SVGEGT. Between the trimmed V and J ends, which lost 3 bases and 0 bases, there was a span of 13 bases. CDR3 nucleotide sequence: TGTGCCAGCAGTTATCAGCACCCGGTTAGCACAGATACGCAGTATTTT. It yields the protein CASSYQHPVSTDTQYF.

This clone occurred a few times. V usage is TRBV18 and J usage is TRBJ1-5; TRBD1 is a possible D gene (5 bases). The V end lost 5 bases, the J end lost 6 bases, and 8 bases lay between the germline ends. This CDR3 has 12 amino acids. CDR1 is KGHSH and CDR2 is LQKENI in the germline V gene. CDR3 region: CASSVGTQPQHF. The CDR3 DNA reads TGTGCCAGCTCAGTCGGGACTCAGCCCCAGCATTTT.

The J gene is TRBJ2-7, the V gene TRBV29-1; D unclear. V was pared by 7 bases and J by 0 bases, with 13 bases between. From germline, CDR1 is SQVTM and CDR2 ANQGSEA. The CDR3 has 13 amino acids. The CDR3 here is CSGTGSNSYEQYF. CDR3 nucleotides: TGCAGCGGTACCGGGTCCAACTCCTACGAGCAGTACTTC.

J is TRBJ2-7 and V is TRBV27; 7 nucleotides agree with TRBD1. Germline V gene data show CDR1 as MNHEY and CDR2 as SMNVEV (reference sequence). The J segment lost 0 bases and the V segment lost 0 bases, leaving 2 bases of the junction unmatched. This CDR3 region has 15 residues. The CDR3 sequence is CASSLSGTASYEQYF. As DNA, the CDR3 is TGTGCCAGCAGTTTATCGGGGACAGCCTCCTACGAGCAGTACTTC.

This chain links TRBV5-1 with TRBJ2-2, with 9 bases fitting TRBD2. This CDR3 contains 15 residues. Trimming cost V 4 bases and J 2 bases; bases outside gene matches: 3. The V gene's germline CDR1 is SGHRS and CDR2 YFSETQ. CDR3 nucleotide sequence: TGCGCCAGCAGCCGACTAGCGGACAACACCGGGGAGCTGTTTTTT. Translating it yields CASSRLADNTGELFF.

The genes are TRBV11-3 and TRBJ1-2; D possibly corresponds to TRBD1 (6 bases). This CDR3 spans 16 amino acids. Between the trimmed V and J ends, which lost 4 bases and 2 bases, there was a span of 17 bases. The germline gives CDR1 SGHNT, CDR2 YENEEA. This chain's CDR3 is CASSSAVGAANYGYTF. The CDR3 coding sequence is TGTGCCAGCAGCTCCGCGGTGGGGGCGGCCAACTATGGCTACACCTTC.

J is TRBJ2-7 and V is TRBV18, with 7 bases aligning to TRBD1. Trimming removed 4 bases from V and 3 bases from J; junction bases left unmatched: 6. The CDR3 consists of 14 residues. CDR1 is KGHSH, CDR2 LQKENI, per germline. CDR3 amino acids: CASSQNRQGYEQYF. In DNA, the CDR3 is TGTGCCAGCTCACAAAACCGACAGGGCTACGAGCAGTACTTC. Looking up the rest from reference TRBV18 and TRBJ2-7 gives the full variable domain: NAGVMQNPRHLVRRRGQEARLRCSPMKGHSHVYWYRQLPEEGLKFMVYLQKENIIDESGMPKERFSAEFPKEGPSILRIQQVVRGDSAAYFCASSQNRQGYEQYFGPGTRLTVT.

This sequence joins TRBV11-3 and TRBJ2-3; D gene unclear. V was pared by 3 bases and J by 4 bases, with 8 bases between. The CDR3 is 13 amino acids. Per the germline V gene, CDR1 is SGHNT and CDR2 is YENEEA. CDR3 protein: CASSFALADTQYF. The DNA for the CDR3 is TGTGCCAGCAGCTTCGCTTTGGCAGATACGCAGTATTTT. The whole variable domain, filled in from reference TRBV11-3 and TRBJ2-3, reads EAGVVQSPRYKIIEKKQPVAFWCNPISGHNTLYWYLQNLGQGPELLIRYENEEAVDDSQLPKDRFSAERLKGVDSTLKIQPAELGDSAVYLCASSFALADTQYFGPGTRLTVL.

The genes are TRBV6-5 and TRBJ1-1; D unclear. Trimming stripped 6 bases from V and 1 base from J, with 12 bases between. CDR1 MNHEY and CDR2 SVGAGI come from the germline V gene. CDR3 size: 14 residues. CDR3 in amino acids: CASSPQSRNTEAFF. As DNA, the CDR3 is TGTGCCAGCAGCCCACAGAGCCGGAACACTGAAGCTTTCTTT.

The chain has TRBV30 and TRBJ2-7; possibly TRBD1 for D (6 bases). The CDR3 is 11 residues long. Germline V gives CDR1 GTSNPN, CDR2 SVGIG (reference sequence). Trimming pared 4 bases from V and 7 bases from J, leaving 11 bases between. Here the CDR3 DNA reads TGTGCCTGGACTTCCGACAGGGAGCAGTACTTC. Protein product: CAWTSDREQYF.

J is TRBJ1-2 and V is TRBV5-1, with 10 bases aligning to TRBD1. The germline V gene has CDR1 SGHRS and CDR2 YFSETQ. The CDR3 is 14 amino acids. V shed 5 bases, J shed 5 bases, and the junction held 6 bases outside the gene matches. CDR3 region: CASRHGQGEYGYTF. DNA for the CDR3: TGCGCCAGCAGACATGGACAGGGGGAATATGGCTACACCTTC. The whole variable domain, remainder taken from reference TRBV5-1 and TRBJ1-2, is KAGVTQTPRYLIKTRGQQVTLSCSPISGHRSVSWYQQTPGQGLQFLFEYFSETQRNKGNFPGRFSGRQFSNSRSEMNVSTLELGDSALYLCASRHGQGEYGYTFGSGTRLTVV.

This clone was recorded only once. The J gene is TRBJ1-5, the V gene TRBV19; no firm D call. Germline loops: CDR1 LNHDA, CDR2 SQIVND (reference sequence). This CDR3 spans 12 amino acids. The V gene lost 7 bases and the J gene lost 7 bases, with 11 bases spanning the gap. The CDR3: CASKSGFQPQHF. CDR3 DNA sequence: TGTGCCAGTAAATCGGGGTTCCAGCCCCAGCATTTT.

J is TRBJ2-1 and V is TRBV27, with 7 bases matching TRBD1. The CDR3 totals 15 residues. The V gene end was trimmed by 5 bases and the J gene end by 6 bases; junction bases not matched to a gene: 10. Germline V gives CDR1 MNHEY, CDR2 SMNVEV (reference sequence). The CDR3 DNA follows: TGTGCCAGCAGTAGAAAGGGACAGAGTCCCAATGAGCAGTTCTTC. This sequence encodes CASSRKGQSPNEQFF.

J is TRBJ2-1 and V is TRBV5-1; D unclear. V lost 2 bases and J lost 9, with 12 bases in between. The CDR3 runs to 13 residues. Germline V gives CDR1 SGHRS, CDR2 YFSETQ. For the CDR3, the DNA is TGCGCCAGCAGCTTAGAACTGCCAGCTGAGCAGTTCTTC. Its protein is CASSLELPAEQFF.

The chain joins TRBV9 to TRBJ1-4; D perhaps matches TRBD1 (5 bases). In germline, CDR1 is SGDLS, CDR2 YYNGEE. The CDR3 length is 15 residues. Between the trimmed V and J ends, which lost 5 bases and 5 bases, there was a span of 16 bases. The CDR3: CASSRGSGENEKLFF. DNA for the CDR3: TGTGCCAGCAGTCGGGGGTCGGGGGAGAATGAAAAACTGTTTTTT.